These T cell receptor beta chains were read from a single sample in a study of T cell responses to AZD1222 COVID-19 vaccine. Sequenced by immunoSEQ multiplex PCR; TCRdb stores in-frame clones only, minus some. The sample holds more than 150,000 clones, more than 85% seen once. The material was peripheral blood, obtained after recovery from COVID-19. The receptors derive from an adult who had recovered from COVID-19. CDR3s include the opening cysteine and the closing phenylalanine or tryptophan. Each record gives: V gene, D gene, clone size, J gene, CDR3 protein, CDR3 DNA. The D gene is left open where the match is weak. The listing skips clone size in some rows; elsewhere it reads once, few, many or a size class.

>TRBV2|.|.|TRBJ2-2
CASSPRRALGGELFF
TGTGCCAGCAGTCCCCGTCGCGCCTTAGGCGGGGAGCTGTTTTTT
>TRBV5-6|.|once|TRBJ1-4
CASSLDEGSTNEKLFF
TGTGCCAGCAGCTTGGACGAGGGGTCAACTAATGAAAAACTGTTTTTT
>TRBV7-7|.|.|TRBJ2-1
CASSPVLGAWAGLGNEQFF
TGTGCTAGCAGCCCCGTGTTGGGGGCCTGGGCGGGGTTGGGCAATGAGCAGTTCTTC
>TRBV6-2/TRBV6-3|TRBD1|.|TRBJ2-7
CASSPLGTGNTYEQYF
TGTGCCAGCAGTCCCTTAGGGACAGGGAACACCTACGAGCAGTACTTC
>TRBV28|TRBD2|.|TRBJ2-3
CASSFGGRGSDTQYF
TGTGCCAGCAGTTTTGGCGGGAGAGGGTCAGATACGCAGTATTTT
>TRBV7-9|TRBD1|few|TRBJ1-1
CASSTGGGRGNTEAFF
TGTGCCAGCAGCACAGGGGGCGGAAGGGGGAACACTGAAGCTTTCTTT
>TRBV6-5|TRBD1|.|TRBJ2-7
CASSPTGTGTYEQYF
TGTGCCAGCAGTCCGACAGGGACCGGGACCTACGAGCAGTACTTC
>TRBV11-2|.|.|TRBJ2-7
CASLGWGPSYEQYF
TGTGCCAGCTTAGGTTGGGGTCCCTCCTACGAGCAGTACTTC
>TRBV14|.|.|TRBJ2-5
CASSQIQGVTKTQYF
TGTGCCAGCAGCCAAATACAGGGAGTGACGAAGACCCAGTACTTC
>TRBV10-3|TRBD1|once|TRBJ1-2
CAISERKTGVGYTF
TGTGCCATCAGTGAGAGAAAAACAGGGGTTGGCTACACCTTC
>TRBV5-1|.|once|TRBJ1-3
CASSPGQSGNTIYF
TGCGCCAGCAGCCCAGGGCAGTCTGGAAACACCATATATTTT
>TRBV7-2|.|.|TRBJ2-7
CASSLERNSYYEQYF
TGTGCCAGCAGCTTAGAGAGGAATAGCTACTACGAGCAGTACTTC
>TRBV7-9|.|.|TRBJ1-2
CASSLAGNYGYTF
TGTGCCAGCAGCTTGGCTGGGAACTATGGCTACACCTTC
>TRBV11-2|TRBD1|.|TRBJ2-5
CASSPGTGGGTTQYF
TGTGCCAGCAGTCCCGGGACAGGGGGCGGTACCACCCAGTACTTC
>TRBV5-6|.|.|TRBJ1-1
CASRSVVNTEAFF
TGTGCCAGCAGATCTGTAGTGAACACTGAAGCTTTCTTT
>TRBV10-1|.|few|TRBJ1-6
CASSDGEFGSPLHF
TGCGCCAGCAGTGATGGGGAGTTCGGCTCACCCCTCCACTTT
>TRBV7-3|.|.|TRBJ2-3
CASSSRGGTQYF
TGTGCCAGCAGCTCCAGGGGGGGTACGCAGTATTTT
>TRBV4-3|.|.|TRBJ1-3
CASSQGHLGGNTIYF
TGCGCCAGCAGCCAAGGACATCTGGGCGGAAACACCATATATTTT
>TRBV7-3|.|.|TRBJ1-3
CASSSGPVNSGNTIYF
TGTGCCAGCAGCTCCGGACCCGTCAACTCTGGAAACACCATATATTTT
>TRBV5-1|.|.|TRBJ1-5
CASSQDGNQPQHF
TGCGCCAGCAGTCAGGACGGTAATCAGCCCCAGCATTTT
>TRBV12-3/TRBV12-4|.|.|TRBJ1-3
CASSRNSGNTIYF
TGTGCCAGCAGCCGTAACTCTGGAAACACCATATATTTT
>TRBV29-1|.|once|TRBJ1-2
CSVEQGHNLYGYTF
TGCAGCGTTGAACAAGGGCACAACCTCTATGGCTACACCTTC
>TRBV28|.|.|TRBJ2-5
CASSPGGGTQYF
TGTGCCAGCAGTCCCGGAGGAGGAACCCAGTACTTC
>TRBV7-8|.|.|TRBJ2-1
CASSSGTINYNEQFF
TGTGCCAGCAGCTCCGGGACGATCAACTACAATGAGCAGTTCTTC
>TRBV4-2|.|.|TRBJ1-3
CASSRGGIAGNTIYF
TGTGCCAGCAGCCGGGGGGGAATTGCTGGAAACACCATATATTTT
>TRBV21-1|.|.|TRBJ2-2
CASSKPPGQGIANTGELFF
TGTGCCAGCAGCAAACCCCCGGGACAGGGGATAGCGAACACCGGGGAGCTGTTTTTT
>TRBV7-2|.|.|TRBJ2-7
CASSIYRGSYEQYF
TGTGCCAGCAGCATATACAGAGGCTCCTACGAGCAGTACTTC
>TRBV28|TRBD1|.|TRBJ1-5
CASSISDRGGQPQHF
TGTGCCAGCAGTATATCGGACAGGGGAGGACAGCCCCAGCATTTT
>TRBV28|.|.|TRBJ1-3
CASSSYLQNRFGGNTIYF
TGTGCCAGCAGTTCCTACCTACAGAATCGGTTTGGTGGAAACACCATATATTTT
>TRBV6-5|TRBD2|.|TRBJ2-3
CASSRGGQDTQYF
TGTGCCAGCAGCCGGGGGGGCCAAGATACGCAGTATTTT
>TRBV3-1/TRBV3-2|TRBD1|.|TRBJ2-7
CASSQVGYRGEQYF
TGTGCCAGCAGCCAGGTTGGGTACAGGGGCGAGCAGTACTTC
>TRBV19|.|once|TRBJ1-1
CASSKEGLHTEAFF
TGTGCCAGTAGTAAAGAGGGATTACACACTGAAGCTTTCTTT
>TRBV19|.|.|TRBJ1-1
CASSIRGARVTEAFF
TGTGCCAGTAGTATCCGGGGGGCTCGGGTTACTGAAGCTTTCTTT
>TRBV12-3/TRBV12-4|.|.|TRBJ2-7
CDSSLRRNEQYF
TGTGACAGCAGTTTACGGCGGAACGAGCAGTACTTC
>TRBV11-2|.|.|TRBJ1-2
CASSLDRIYGYTF
TGTGCCAGCAGCTTAGATAGAATCTATGGCTACACCTTC
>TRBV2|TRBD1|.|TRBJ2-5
CASSAQGAETQYF
TGTGCCAGCAGCGCACAGGGGGCGGAGACCCAGTACTTC
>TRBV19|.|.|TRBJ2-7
CASSPTRGISYEQYF
TGTGCCAGTAGTCCGACAAGGGGGATCTCCTACGAGCAGTACTTC
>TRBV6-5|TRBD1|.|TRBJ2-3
CASSSTGATTDTQYF
TGTGCCAGCAGTTCGACAGGGGCTACCACAGATACGCAGTATTTT
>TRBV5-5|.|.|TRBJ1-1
CASSFGGQGPEAFF
TGTGCCAGCAGCTTTGGGGGGCAGGGCCCTGAAGCTTTCTTT
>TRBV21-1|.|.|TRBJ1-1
CASSKVSLVAFF
TGTGCCAGCAGCAAAGTCAGTCTTGTAGCTTTCTTT
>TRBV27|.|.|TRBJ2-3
CASSLSDSPSSTDTQYF
TGTGCCAGCAGTTTATCGGACAGCCCCTCTAGCACAGATACGCAGTATTTT
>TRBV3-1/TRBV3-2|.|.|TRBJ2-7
CASSQLSYEQYF
TGTGCCAGCAGCCAATTATCCTACGAGCAGTACTTC
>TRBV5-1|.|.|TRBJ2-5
CASSEMPGQNRGETQYF
TGCGCCAGCAGCGAAATGCCGGGACAAAATAGGGGAGAGACCCAGTACTTC
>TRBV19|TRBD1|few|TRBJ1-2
CASSIKGQAYGYTF
TGTGCCAGTAGTATAAAGGGACAGGCCTATGGCTACACCTTC
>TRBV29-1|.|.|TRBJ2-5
CSVEVATGETQYF
TGCAGCGTTGAGGTCGCAACGGGCGAGACCCAGTACTTC
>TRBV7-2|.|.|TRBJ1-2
CASSSREGGYTF
TGTGCCAGCAGCTCCAGGGAAGGGGGCTACACCTTC